The rows below give T cell receptor beta chains drawn from one sample of a study of tumor-infiltrating lymphocytes in localized non-small cell lung cancer. TCRdb's table, derived via immunoSEQ multiplex PCR, lists solely in-frame clones and lacks some. The sample holds some 30,000 clones; approximately 85% are singletons and the top ten take about 2.1%. The material sequenced was lung tumor tissue. All receptors come from a human donor with non-small cell lung cancer. Each CDR3 is given with its conserved first and last residue. Clone sizes are given selectively: once, few, many, or a class where the clone is expanded.

clone_size: few
v_call: TRBV7-3
j_call: TRBJ2-1
cdr3_aa: CASSRGHTGGNEQFF

clone_size: NA
v_call: TRBV29-1
j_call: TRBJ2-3
cdr3_aa: CSVERAGAASTDTQYF

clone_size: NA
v_call: TRBV4-3
j_call: TRBJ2-6
cdr3_aa: CASSQGQPGANVLTF

clone_size: NA
v_call: TRBV21-1
j_call: TRBJ1-2
cdr3_aa: CASSKDSGARYTF

clone_size: NA
v_call: TRBV6-5
j_call: TRBJ1-1
cdr3_aa: CASRYRRETSEAFF

clone_size: NA
v_call: TRBV5-1
j_call: TRBJ1-4
cdr3_aa: CASSLGQRTTNEKLFF

clone_size: NA
v_call: TRBV5-6
j_call: TRBJ2-7
cdr3_aa: CASSKGQGIRYEQYF

clone_size: NA
v_call: TRBV7-2
j_call: TRBJ1-4
cdr3_aa: CASSPTEGYNEKLFF

clone_size: NA
v_call: TRBV13
j_call: TRBJ2-5
cdr3_aa: CASSADRLETQYF

clone_size: once
v_call: TRBV5-1
j_call: TRBJ1-2
cdr3_aa: CASSLEGGRGYGYTF

clone_size: few
v_call: TRBV7-8
j_call: TRBJ1-3
cdr3_aa: CASSLNSGNTIYF

clone_size: NA
v_call: TRBV2
j_call: TRBJ2-7
cdr3_aa: CASSVEYEQYF

clone_size: NA
v_call: TRBV29-1
j_call: TRBJ2-3
cdr3_aa: CSVWGRDRGSADTQYF

clone_size: NA
v_call: TRBV13
j_call: TRBJ2-7
cdr3_aa: CASSAKTGTSYEQYF

clone_size: NA
v_call: TRBV5-1
j_call: TRBJ2-2
cdr3_aa: CASSFFRDSNTGELFF

clone_size: NA
v_call: TRBV19
j_call: TRBJ2-3
cdr3_aa: CASSIEGRPTDTQYF

clone_size: NA
v_call: TRBV4-2
j_call: TRBJ1-2
cdr3_aa: CASSQRAGQGANYGYTF

clone_size: NA
v_call: TRBV10-3
j_call: TRBJ2-3
cdr3_aa: CAIRRGRDTDTQYF

clone_size: NA
v_call: TRBV7-2
j_call: TRBJ2-2
cdr3_aa: CASSLGQNTGELFF

clone_size: NA
v_call: TRBV18
j_call: TRBJ2-3
cdr3_aa: CASSWTSQSTDTQYF

clone_size: NA
v_call: TRBV5-1
j_call: TRBJ1-4
cdr3_aa: CASSPQGTGEKLFF

clone_size: NA
v_call: TRBV7-9
j_call: TRBJ1-5
cdr3_aa: CASSSRENQPQHF

clone_size: NA
v_call: TRBV19
j_call: TRBJ1-5
cdr3_aa: CASSLDDRGNQPQHF

clone_size: NA
v_call: TRBV6-1
j_call: TRBJ1-5
cdr3_aa: CASSVPGNQPQHF

clone_size: NA
v_call: TRBV5-1
j_call: TRBJ2-2
cdr3_aa: CASSLDLPGSTGELFF

clone_size: NA
v_call: TRBV14
j_call: TRBJ1-3
cdr3_aa: CASSQTGVGAGNTIYF

clone_size: NA
v_call: TRBV27
j_call: TRBJ1-6
cdr3_aa: CASGLAPSSPLHF

clone_size: NA
v_call: TRBV6-5
j_call: TRBJ1-1
cdr3_aa: CASSHRAGNTEAFF

clone_size: NA
v_call: TRBV11-2
j_call: TRBJ2-3
cdr3_aa: CASSLLGSSTDTQYF

clone_size: NA
v_call: TRBV29-1
j_call: TRBJ2-6
cdr3_aa: CSATSGPPWANVLTF

clone_size: NA
v_call: TRBV6-4
j_call: TRBJ1-1
cdr3_aa: CASSLDRGNTEAFF

clone_size: NA
v_call: TRBV2
j_call: TRBJ2-2
cdr3_aa: CASMGNTGELFF

clone_size: medium-sized
v_call: TRBV4-1
j_call: TRBJ1-1
cdr3_aa: CASSQDGAMNTEAFF

clone_size: NA
v_call: TRBV5-8
j_call: TRBJ1-2
cdr3_aa: CASRVVTANYGYTF

clone_size: NA
v_call: TRBV7-2
j_call: TRBJ2-3
cdr3_aa: CASSSWGDTDTQYF

clone_size: NA
v_call: TRBV6-1
j_call: TRBJ2-7
cdr3_aa: CASSGRDRVLRSYEQYF

clone_size: NA
v_call: TRBV25-1
j_call: TRBJ1-2
cdr3_aa: CASSARQGRGYGYTF

clone_size: NA
v_call: TRBV5-6
j_call: TRBJ2-1
cdr3_aa: CASSRTSGGYNEQFF

clone_size: NA
v_call: TRBV30
j_call: TRBJ1-6
cdr3_aa: CAWSAGQGANSPLHF

clone_size: NA
v_call: TRBV4-3
j_call: TRBJ2-1
cdr3_aa: CASSQEGGNEQFF

clone_size: NA
v_call: TRBV6-5
j_call: NA
cdr3_aa: CASSSPGIPEQYF

clone_size: NA
v_call: TRBV19
j_call: TRBJ1-1
cdr3_aa: CASSSGQGWSGNTEAFF

clone_size: NA
v_call: TRBV5-6
j_call: TRBJ1-4
cdr3_aa: CASSLGRGESSNEKLFF

clone_size: NA
v_call: TRBV10-3
j_call: TRBJ1-1
cdr3_aa: CAIRAVGFEAFF

clone_size: NA
v_call: TRBV7-9
j_call: TRBJ2-5
cdr3_aa: CASSLAGRGEETQYF

clone_size: NA
v_call: TRBV29-1
j_call: TRBJ1-2
cdr3_aa: CSVGNTGTGGRYGYTF

clone_size: NA
v_call: TRBV5-1
j_call: TRBJ2-5
cdr3_aa: CASSMGQGEETQYF

clone_size: NA
v_call: TRBV20-1
j_call: TRBJ1-1
cdr3_aa: CSGQFRTEAFF

clone_size: NA
v_call: TRBV7-2
j_call: TRBJ1-2
cdr3_aa: CASSRWTAEGYTF

clone_size: once
v_call: TRBV11-1
j_call: TRBJ2-7
cdr3_aa: CASSLAQGGYEQYF

clone_size: NA
v_call: TRBV18
j_call: TRBJ1-5
cdr3_aa: CASSPDLQYNQPQHF

clone_size: NA
v_call: TRBV5-5
j_call: TRBJ1-1
cdr3_aa: CASSFAAGEAEAFF

clone_size: NA
v_call: TRBV30
j_call: TRBJ2-5
cdr3_aa: CAWRKSGARDQYF